Listed here are 22 T cell receptor beta chains from one sample, sequenced in a study of shared clonotypes between healthy human individuals. The data were produced by immunoSEQ multiplex PCR, yet TCRdb's version contains in-frame clones alone and is incomplete. The profile shows approximately 2,300,000 clones, approximately 90% of them singletons. Sequenced sample: naive CD4+ T cells from PBMCs. Subset given: CD45RA+ positively selected. The receptors were gathered from a young man in good health. Some clones in this sample may be carry-over from other donors' samples.

The V gene is TRBV5-4, the J gene TRBJ2-1, with D perhaps TRBD1 or TRBD2 (5 bases each). This CDR3 has 14 residues. The V gene lost 1 base and the J gene lost 8 bases, with 13 bases spanning the gap. Germline CDR1 reads SGHNT; CDR2 reads YYREEE (reference sequence). CDR3: CASSLRQGGYEQFF. CDR3 coding DNA: TGTGCCAGCAGCTTGCGGCAGGGCGGGTATGAGCAGTTCTTC.

The chain links TRBV6-1 to TRBJ1-1; D gene ambiguous. The CDR3 runs to 14 residues. CDR1 MNHNS and CDR2 SASEGT come from the germline V gene. Trimming cost V 5 bases and J 0 bases, with 10 bases left between them. This CDR3 is CASSPRPMNTEAFF. For the CDR3, the DNA is TGTGCCAGCAGTCCCCGACCGATGAACACTGAAGCTTTCTTT.

The V call is TRBV19, the J call TRBJ1-2; D is perhaps TRBD1 (5 bases). V lost 10 bases, J lost 2 bases, and 14 bases lay in between. The CDR3 extends over 13 amino acids. Germline V lookup: CDR1 LNHDA, CDR2 SQIVND (reference sequence). CDR3: CATRSGGNYGYTF. The CDR3 DNA reads as TGTGCCACCCGGTCGGGGGGGAACTATGGCTACACCTTC.

The chain couples TRBV4-1 to TRBJ2-1, with 8 bases lining up with TRBD2. The CDR3 loop spans 16 amino acids. Germline-derived CDR1 and CDR2 are MGHRA and YSYEKL. V dropped 3 bases and J dropped 6; count of bases not matched to a gene: 10. CDR3 amino acids: CASSHPLAVLTNEQFF. The CDR3 DNA is TGCGCCAGCAGCCACCCACTAGCGGTACTTACCAATGAGCAGTTCTTC.

This rearrangement joins TRBV5-3 to TRBJ2-2, with 7 bases aligning to TRBD2. TRBV5-3 is designated an ORF whose function remains uncertain. CDR3 length: 16 amino acids. V dropped 1 base and J dropped 1; count of bases not matched to a gene: 4. As DNA, the CDR3 is TGTGCCAGAAGCTTGCGGGGCGGGAGGAACACCGGGGAGCTGTTTTTT. Amino acids: CARSLRGGRNTGELFF.

The rearrangement uses TRBV6-1 and TRBJ2-5, with 10 bases aligning to TRBD1. The length of the CDR3 is 15 residues. The V gene's germline CDR1 is MNHNS and CDR2 SASEGT. With 7 bases clipped from V and 1 base from J, the junction kept 6 bases outside the gene matches. CDR3 residues: CASTADRGFQETQYF. The CDR3 nucleotides are TGTGCCAGCACTGCGGACAGGGGGTTCCAAGAGACCCAGTACTTC.

The chain employs TRBV6-5 and TRBJ2-1, with D unclear. V lost 1 base, J lost 5 bases, and 9 bases lay in between. Germline assignment: CDR1 MNHEY and CDR2 SVGAGI. CDR3 length: 14 residues. The CDR3 region is CASSYFPRDNEQFF. The CDR3 DNA follows: TGTGCCAGCAGTTACTTCCCCCGGGACAATGAGCAGTTCTTC.

This chain links TRBV7-3 with TRBJ2-2; TRBD2 aligns across 12 bases. Germline V gene data show CDR1 as SGHTA and CDR2 as FQGTGA. This CDR3 contains 15 residues. The V gene end was trimmed by 5 bases and the J gene end by 10 bases; junction bases not matched to a gene: 8. CDR3 sequence reads: CASSKTSGSNAELFF. In nucleotides, the CDR3 is TGTGCCAGCAGCAAGACTAGCGGGAGTAACGCGGAGCTGTTTTTT.

The CDR3, as DNA: TGTGCCAGCAGTGACCCGGGACGGTACTACAATGAGCAGTTCTTC. This translates into CASSDPGRYYNEQFF. V and J are TRBV28 and TRBJ2-1; D might be TRBD1 or TRBD2, each matching 5 bases. Germline CDR1 and CDR2: MDHEN and SYDVKM. The CDR3 covers 15 residues. Trimming took 5 bases from V and 3 from J, leaving 14 bases between them. Full variable domain (outside the CDR3, taken from reference TRBV28 and TRBJ2-1): DVKVTQSSRYLVKRTGEKVFLECVQDMDHENMFWYRQDPGLGLRLIYFSYDVKMKEKGDIPEGYSVSREKKERFSLILESASTNQTSMYLCASSDPGRYYNEQFFGPGTRLTVL.

V gene TRBV7-9 combines with J gene TRBJ1-4; 7 bases fit TRBD1. This CDR3 is 14 amino acids long. V lost 5 bases, J lost 3 bases, and 3 bases stayed unmatched. Germline loops: CDR1 SEHNR, CDR2 FQNEAQ (reference sequence). CDR3 loop: CASSAGTANEKLFF. Here the CDR3 DNA reads TGTGCCAGCAGCGCCGGGACAGCTAATGAAAAACTGTTTTTT.

The J gene is TRBJ2-7, the V gene TRBV27; no clear D. This CDR3 has 14 residues. The V and J ends lost 5 bases and 1 base respectively, with 12 bases between them. Germline V gene data show CDR1 as MNHEY and CDR2 as SMNVEV (reference sequence). The CDR3 DNA reads TGTGCCAGCAGTACCCCGTCCGCGTCCTACGAGCAGTACTTC. This encodes CASSTPSASYEQYF.

This clone was counted once. J is TRBJ2-2 and V is TRBV5-4; the D gene is possibly TRBD1 (6 bases). V was trimmed by 4 bases and J by 1 base, leaving 14 bases between them. This CDR3 contains 16 residues. CDR1 and CDR2 from the germline V gene are SGHNT and YYREEE (reference sequence). CDR3 DNA: TGTGCCAGCAGCGAGGGACACACGTTGAACACCGGGGAGCTGTTTTTT. Translated, it gives CASSEGHTLNTGELFF.

The chain is built from TRBV7-9 and TRBJ2-7, with D possibly matching TRBD2 (5 bases). Germline V gene lookup returns CDR1 SEHNR and CDR2 FQNEAQ (reference sequence). V lost 4 bases to trimming and J lost 3 bases, with 16 bases between them. The CDR3 sequence is 15 residues long. The CDR3 spells CASSSTDSTSYEQYF. As DNA, the CDR3 is TGTGCCAGCAGCTCCACTGACTCCACTAGCTACGAGCAGTACTTC.

The V and J genes are TRBV2 and TRBJ1-2, with D perhaps matching TRBD1 (6 bases). The CDR3 is 15 amino acids. Germline-derived CDR1 and CDR2 are SNHLY and FYNNEI. Trimming left V 2 bases short and J 5 bases short, with 15 bases between. The CDR3 nucleotides read TGTGCCAGCAGTGAACTTAGACAGGCGAATTATGGCTACACCTTC. It specifies CASSELRQANYGYTF.

The V and J genes are TRBV6-6 and TRBJ2-5; weak D call: TRBD2 (5 bases). The CDR3 sequence is 15 residues long. Deletions cut 1 base from V and 2 bases from J, with 11 bases between. Looked up from germline, CDR1 is MNHNY and CDR2 is SVGAGI (reference sequence). For the CDR3, the DNA is TGTGCCAGCAGTTACTGGGAGAGAAGGCAAGAGACCCAGTACTTC. Translation: CASSYWERRQETQYF.

The V and J genes are TRBV18 and TRBJ2-7, with TRBD1 matching 11 bases. The CDR3 covers 16 residues. Trimming removed 6 bases from V and 5 bases from J; junction bases left unmatched: 12. Germline lookup yields CDR1 KGHSH and CDR2 LQKENI. For the CDR3, the DNA is TGTGCCAGCTCGCCTACCGGGACAGGGGGGAGGGACGAGCAGTACTTC. Amino acids: CASSPTGTGGRDEQYF.

This clone was detected only once. V gene TRBV29-1 combines with J gene TRBJ1-2, with D perhaps TRBD1 (6 bases). Trimming removed 2 bases at V and 1 base at J, with 11 bases between. Germline lookup yields CDR1 SQVTM and CDR2 ANQGSEA. The CDR3 contains 14 residues. Here the CDR3 reads CSVERTVFNYGYTF. The DNA for the CDR3 is TGCAGCGTTGAAAGGACAGTGTTTAACTATGGCTACACCTTC. The variable domain in full, with the rest retrieved from reference TRBV29-1 and TRBJ1-2, is SAVISQKPSRDICQRGTSLTIQCQVDSQVTMMFWYRQQPGQSLTLIATANQGSEATYESGFVIDKFPISRPNLTFSTLTVSNMSPEDSSIYLCSVERTVFNYGYTFGSGTRLTVV.

The chain has TRBV7-9 and TRBJ1-6; D remains unclear. Germline loops: CDR1 SEHNR, CDR2 FQNEAQ (reference sequence). V lost 7 bases and J lost 10, with 14 bases in between. The CDR3 is 13 residues long. The CDR3 DNA reads as TGTGCCAGCACTCCTCTGGTGTCGTCACCCCTCCACTTT. Translated, it gives CASTPLVSSPLHF.

V gene TRBV28 combines with J gene TRBJ1-4, with D possibly matching TRBD1 (5 bases). Trimming removed 4 bases at V and 3 bases at J, with 15 bases between. The germline CDR1 and CDR2 sequences are MDHEN and SYDVKM. The CDR3 is 16 amino acids. CDR3 in DNA: TGTGCCAGCAGTTCCGCGAGGAGGGGCCCTAATGAAAAACTGTTTTTT. Translating it yields CASSSARRGPNEKLFF.

The chain carries TRBV28 and TRBJ1-5; D unclear. This CDR3 region has 13 residues. Trimming stripped 4 bases from V and 6 bases from J, with 10 bases between. Germline V lookup: CDR1 MDHEN, CDR2 SYDVKM. The CDR3, as DNA: TGTGCCAGCAGTTCTCGGGAGGGTCAGCCCCAGCATTTT. The encoded protein is CASSSREGQPQHF.

CDR3 nucleotides: TGTGCTGTGGGGGGGGCGCAGTTCAATGGCTACACCTTC. Amino acids: CAVGGAQFNGYTF. The V and J genes are TRBV28 and TRBJ1-2; D is perhaps TRBD1 (6 bases). The germline V gene encodes CDR1 MDHEN and CDR2 SYDVKM. This CDR3 is 13 amino acids long.

The chain employs TRBV19 and TRBJ2-5, with a tentative D call TRBD2 (5 bases). Germline CDR1 reads LNHDA; CDR2 reads SQIVND (reference sequence). The ends were cut back, 6 bases at V and 3 bases at J, with 29 bases in the middle. There are 19 residues in the CDR3. Here the CDR3 reads CASRIPGDGFGVRKETQYF. The CDR3 DNA follows: TGTGCCAGTAGGATTCCAGGTGACGGGTTCGGGGTTCGTAAAGAGACCCAGTACTTC.